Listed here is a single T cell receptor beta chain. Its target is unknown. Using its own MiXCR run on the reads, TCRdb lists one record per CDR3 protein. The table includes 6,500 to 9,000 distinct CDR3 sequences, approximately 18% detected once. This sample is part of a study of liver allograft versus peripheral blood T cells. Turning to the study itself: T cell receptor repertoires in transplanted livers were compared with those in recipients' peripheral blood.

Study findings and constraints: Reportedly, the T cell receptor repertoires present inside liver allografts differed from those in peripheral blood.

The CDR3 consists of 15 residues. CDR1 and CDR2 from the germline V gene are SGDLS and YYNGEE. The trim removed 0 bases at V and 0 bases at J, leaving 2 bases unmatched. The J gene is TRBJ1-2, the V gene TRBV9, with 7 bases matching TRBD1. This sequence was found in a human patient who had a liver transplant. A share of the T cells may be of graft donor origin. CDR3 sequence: CASSVEGQSNYGYTF. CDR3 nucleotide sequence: TGTGCCAGCAGCGTAGAGGGACAGTCTAACTATGGCTACACCTTC.